These T cell receptor beta chains were read from a single sample in a study of OX40 agonist ivuxolimab in advanced cancers. The repertoire was sequenced with immunoSEQ multiplex PCR; TCRdb's copy has only in-frame clones and lacks some. This table holds 12,000 or so clones, around 83% found once. The sequencing here drew on CD4+ or CD8+ T cells sorted from blood, taken in a trial of the OX40 agonist ivuxolimab. These receptors came from an adult with an advanced solid tumor such as melanoma, head and neck, liver or kidney cancer. Each CDR3 is given with its conserved first and last residue. Each record gives: J gene, clone size, D gene, V gene, CDR3 protein, CDR3 DNA. D genes are given only for firm matches. Rows may omit the clone size; those that give it use once, few, many or a size class.

J: TRBJ2-7
size: NA
D: NA
V: TRBV5-4
CDR3: CASSSRGSSYEQYF
DNA: TGTGCCAGCAGCTCGCGGGGAAGCTCCTACGAGCAGTACTTC

J: TRBJ2-7
size: NA
D: TRBD1
V: TRBV4-2
CDR3: CASSQTGGSYEQYF
DNA: TGTGCCAGCAGCCAGACAGGGGGATCCTACGAGCAGTACTTC

J: TRBJ2-1
size: NA
D: TRBD2
V: TRBV6-5
CDR3: CASSLLADLYNEQFF
DNA: TGTGCCAGCAGCTTACTAGCGGACCTCTACAATGAGCAGTTCTTC

J: TRBJ1-4
size: NA
D: NA
V: TRBV4-3
CDR3: CASSQEATSNEKLFF
DNA: TGCGCCAGCAGCCAAGAAGCGACTTCTAATGAAAAACTGTTTTTT

J: TRBJ1-2
size: NA
D: TRBD1
V: TRBV5-6
CDR3: CASSLGQGVDYTF
DNA: TGTGCCAGCAGCTTGGGGCAGGGGGTAGACTACACCTTC

J: TRBJ1-1
size: NA
D: NA
V: TRBV28
CDR3: CASSFEWMGSFNTEAFF
DNA: TGTGCCAGCAGTTTTGAGTGGATGGGGAGTTTCAACACTGAAGCTTTCTTT

J: TRBJ1-6
size: large
D: NA
V: TRBV19
CDR3: CASSPRVPNSPLHF
DNA: TGTGCCAGTAGTCCTCGGGTCCCTAATTCACCCCTCCACTTT

J: TRBJ1-2
size: once
D: TRBD1
V: TRBV9
CDR3: CASSPRTGMGYGYTF
DNA: TGTGCCAGCAGCCCCCGGACAGGCATGGGCTATGGCTACACCTTC

J: TRBJ1-2
size: NA
D: NA
V: TRBV21-1
CDR3: CASSKAQGKSYGYTF
DNA: TGTGCCAGCAGCAAAGCGCAGGGGAAGAGCTATGGCTACACCTTC

J: TRBJ2-7
size: NA
D: NA
V: TRBV2
CDR3: CASSDGPTGYEQYF
DNA: TGTGCCAGCAGTGACGGTCCAACCGGATACGAGCAGTACTTC

J: TRBJ2-2
size: NA
D: NA
V: TRBV11-2
CDR3: CASSPAGELFF
DNA: TGTGCCAGCAGTCCGGCCGGGGAGCTGTTTTTT

J: TRBJ2-7
size: few
D: NA
V: TRBV2
CDR3: CASSQGLDYEQYF
DNA: TGTGCCAGCAGTCAAGGGCTAGACTACGAGCAGTACTTC

J: TRBJ2-7
size: NA
D: TRBD2
V: TRBV5-4
CDR3: CASSSLGLAGEYVHEQYF
DNA: TGTGCCAGCAGCTCCCTCGGGCTAGCGGGAGAATACGTCCACGAGCAGTACTTC

J: TRBJ1-1
size: NA
D: TRBD1
V: TRBV28
CDR3: CASSPDPDREWGNTEAFF
DNA: TGTGCCAGCAGTCCTGACCCGGACAGGGAATGGGGAAACACTGAAGCTTTCTTT

J: TRBJ1-2
size: NA
D: NA
V: TRBV7-8
CDR3: CASSLLGTGDFYGYTF
DNA: TGTGCCAGCAGCTTACTCGGGACGGGGGACTTCTATGGCTACACCTTC

J: TRBJ1-5
size: NA
D: NA
V: TRBV19
CDR3: CASSHFAGDHQPQHF
DNA: TGTGCCAGTAGCCACTTTGCAGGGGATCACCAGCCCCAGCATTTT

J: TRBJ2-7
size: medium-sized
D: NA
V: TRBV5-4
CDR3: CASSLLHQGVGGEQYF
DNA: TGTGCCAGCAGCTTGCTCCACCAGGGAGTGGGTGGCGAGCAGTACTTC

J: TRBJ2-7
size: NA
D: NA
V: TRBV4-1
CDR3: CASSHPREEMDEQYF
DNA: TGCGCCAGCAGCCACCCTAGAGAGGAGATGGACGAGCAGTACTTC

J: TRBJ1-2
size: NA
D: NA
V: TRBV6-5
CDR3: CASRSAREVYGYTF
DNA: TGTGCCAGCAGGTCTGCCAGGGAAGTCTATGGCTACACCTTC

J: TRBJ2-1
size: few
D: NA
V: TRBV27
CDR3: CASSPTSTAPEQFF
DNA: TGTGCCAGCAGTCCCACTTCTACTGCGCCTGAGCAGTTCTTC

J: TRBJ2-2
size: few
D: NA
V: TRBV29-1
CDR3: CSVGRGDTGELFF
DNA: TGCAGCGTTGGCAGGGGGGACACCGGGGAGCTGTTTTTT

J: TRBJ2-3
size: NA
D: TRBD2
V: TRBV10-2
CDR3: CASHSGRHSTDTQYF
DNA: TGCGCCAGTCATAGCGGGAGACACAGCACAGATACGCAGTATTTT

J: TRBJ2-3
size: NA
D: TRBD2
V: TRBV9
CDR3: CASSRSGGASDTQYF
DNA: TGTGCCAGCAGCCGTAGCGGGGGGGCCTCAGATACGCAGTATTTT

J: TRBJ2-3
size: NA
D: TRBD1
V: TRBV11-2
CDR3: CASSETPRQGTSTDTQYF
DNA: TGTGCCAGCAGCGAAACCCCCCGACAGGGAACTAGCACAGATACGCAGTATTTT

J: TRBJ2-7
size: NA
D: NA
V: TRBV19
CDR3: CASSTGLNYEQYF
DNA: TGTGCCAGTAGCACCGGACTAAACTACGAGCAGTACTTC

J: TRBJ2-4
size: NA
D: NA
V: TRBV10-3
CDR3: CAISEGAVGKNIQYF
DNA: TGTGCCATCAGTGAGGGGGCAGTGGGCAAAAACATTCAGTACTTC

J: TRBJ2-2
size: NA
D: NA
V: TRBV23-1
CDR3: CASLEEGSGGPPNTGELFF
DNA: TGCGCCAGCTTGGAGGAAGGTTCCGGCGGCCCCCCAAACACCGGGGAGCTGTTTTTT

J: TRBJ1-2
size: once
D: NA
V: TRBV27
CDR3: CASSWGGAANYGYTF
DNA: TGTGCCAGCAGTTGGGGAGGGGCCGCTAACTATGGCTACACCTTC

J: TRBJ2-7
size: NA
D: NA
V: TRBV6-5
CDR3: CASVKDKKLSLGYF
DNA: TGTGCCAGCGTCAAGGACAAGAAACTGTCGCTCGGGTACTTC

J: TRBJ2-1
size: NA
D: TRBD2
V: TRBV7-3
CDR3: CASSPQALAGGPIQYEQFF
DNA: TGTGCCAGCAGCCCGCAGGCACTAGCGGGAGGGCCTATACAATATGAGCAGTTCTTC

J: TRBJ1-5
size: once
D: TRBD1
V: TRBV28
CDR3: CASSLSAGQGSNQPQHF
DNA: TGTGCCAGCAGTTTATCCGCCGGACAGGGTAGCAATCAGCCCCAGCATTTT

J: TRBJ2-5
size: NA
D: TRBD1
V: TRBV27
CDR3: CASSPRGQGTFETQYF
DNA: TGTGCCAGCAGTCCACGGGGACAGGGGACTTTTGAGACCCAGTACTTC

J: TRBJ2-3
size: medium-sized
D: TRBD2
V: TRBV5-1
CDR3: CASRRVTGSKFLAGSSSTDTQYF
DNA: TGCGCCAGCAGGAGGGTGACGGGTTCCAAATTTTTAGCGGGGTCCTCTAGCACAGATACGCAGTATTTT

J: TRBJ1-5
size: NA
D: TRBD1
V: TRBV10-3
CDR3: CAISESVGDRGDNQPQHF
DNA: TGTGCCATCAGTGAGTCAGTGGGGGACAGGGGCGACAATCAGCCCCAGCATTTT

J: TRBJ1-2
size: NA
D: TRBD1
V: TRBV14
CDR3: CASSPRDRGFYGYTF
DNA: TGTGCCAGCAGCCCCCGGGACAGGGGTTTCTATGGCTACACCTTC

J: TRBJ2-7
size: once
D: NA
V: TRBV7-7
CDR3: CASSLSAQSYEQYF
DNA: TGTGCCAGCAGCTTATCGGCCCAGAGCTACGAGCAGTACTTC

J: TRBJ2-2
size: NA
D: NA
V: TRBV10-3
CDR3: CAIWDSSGTGELFF
DNA: TGTGCCATCTGGGACTCCTCGGGCACCGGGGAGCTGTTTTTT

J: TRBJ2-7
size: NA
D: NA
V: TRBV27
CDR3: CASSLRQDGGEQYF
DNA: TGTGCCAGCAGTTTACGGCAGGATGGGGGCGAGCAGTACTTC

J: TRBJ1-2
size: NA
D: NA
V: TRBV23-1
CDR3: CASSQRSDAGYTF
DNA: TGCGCCAGCAGTCAACGCTCCGACGCAGGCTACACCTTC

J: TRBJ2-7
size: few
D: NA
V: TRBV5-4
CDR3: CASSLEDGWQYF
DNA: TGTGCCAGCAGCTTGGAGGACGGGTGGCAGTACTTC